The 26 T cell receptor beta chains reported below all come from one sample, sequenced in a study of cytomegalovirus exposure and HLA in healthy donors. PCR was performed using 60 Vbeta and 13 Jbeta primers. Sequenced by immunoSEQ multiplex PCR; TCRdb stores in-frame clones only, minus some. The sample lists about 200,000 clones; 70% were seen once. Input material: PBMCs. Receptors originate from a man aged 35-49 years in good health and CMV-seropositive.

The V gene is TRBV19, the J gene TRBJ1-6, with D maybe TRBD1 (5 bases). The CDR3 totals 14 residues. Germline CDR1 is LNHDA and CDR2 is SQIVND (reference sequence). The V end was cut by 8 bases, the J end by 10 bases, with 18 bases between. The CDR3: CASGGGAGESPLHF. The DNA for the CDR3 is TGTGCCAGTGGTGGCGGGGCCGGCGAGTCACCCCTCCACTTT.

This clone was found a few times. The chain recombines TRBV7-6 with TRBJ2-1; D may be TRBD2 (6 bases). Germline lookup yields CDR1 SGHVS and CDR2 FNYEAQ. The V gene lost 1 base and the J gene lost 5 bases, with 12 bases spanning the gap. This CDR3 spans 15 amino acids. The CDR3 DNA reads TGTGCCAGCAGCTTAGACTCCGGGACTCACAATGAGCAGTTCTTC. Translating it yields CASSLDSGTHNEQFF.

The DNA of the CDR3 is TGCAGCGTTGAGATGGAAACCGGAGGGGGCTACACCTTC. Encoded protein: CSVEMETGGGYTF. The chain has TRBV29-1 and TRBJ1-2, with D unresolved. CDR1 is SQVTM and CDR2 is ANQGSEA in the germline V gene. V lost 3 bases and J lost 8, with 16 bases in between. The CDR3 runs 13 residues.

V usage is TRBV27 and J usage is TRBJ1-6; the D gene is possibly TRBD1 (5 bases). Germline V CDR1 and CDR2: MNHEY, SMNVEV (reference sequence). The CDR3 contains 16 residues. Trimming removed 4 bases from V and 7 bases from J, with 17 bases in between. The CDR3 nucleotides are TGTGCCAGCAGTTCGTTAGGGGATCTCGGAAATTCACCCCTCCACTTT. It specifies CASSSLGDLGNSPLHF.

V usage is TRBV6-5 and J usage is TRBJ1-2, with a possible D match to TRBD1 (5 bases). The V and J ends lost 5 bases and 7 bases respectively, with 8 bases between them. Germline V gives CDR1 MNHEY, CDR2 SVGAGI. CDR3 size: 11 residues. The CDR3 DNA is TGTGCCAGCAGTCACCAGGGTGGCTACACCTTC. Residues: CASSHQGGYTF.

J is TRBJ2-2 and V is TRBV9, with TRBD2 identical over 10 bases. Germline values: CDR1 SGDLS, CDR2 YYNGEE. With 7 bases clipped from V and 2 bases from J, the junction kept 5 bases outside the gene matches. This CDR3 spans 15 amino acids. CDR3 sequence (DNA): TGTGCCAGCGGGCTAGCGGGGGCAAACACCGGGGAGCTGTTTTTT. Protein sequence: CASGLAGANTGELFF.

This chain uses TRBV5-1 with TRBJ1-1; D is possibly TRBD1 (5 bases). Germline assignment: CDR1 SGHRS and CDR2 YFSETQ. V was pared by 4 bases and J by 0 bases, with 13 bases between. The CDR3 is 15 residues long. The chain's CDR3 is CASSKTREVNTEAFF. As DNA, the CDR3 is TGCGCCAGCAGCAAAACCAGGGAGGTGAACACTGAAGCTTTCTTT.

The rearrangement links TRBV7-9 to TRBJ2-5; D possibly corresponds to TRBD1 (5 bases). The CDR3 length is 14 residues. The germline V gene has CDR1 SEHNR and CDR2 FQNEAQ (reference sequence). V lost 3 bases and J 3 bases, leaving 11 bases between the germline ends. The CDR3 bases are TGTGCCAGCAGCTTTCCAGGGTCGAAAGAGACCCAGTACTTC. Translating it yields CASSFPGSKETQYF.

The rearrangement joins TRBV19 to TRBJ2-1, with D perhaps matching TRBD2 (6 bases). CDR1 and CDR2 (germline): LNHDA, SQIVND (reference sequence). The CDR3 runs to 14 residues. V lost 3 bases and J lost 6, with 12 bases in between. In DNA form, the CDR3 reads TGTGCCAGTAGTATTGGAGGGACGGTCAATGAGCAGTTCTTC. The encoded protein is CASSIGGTVNEQFF.

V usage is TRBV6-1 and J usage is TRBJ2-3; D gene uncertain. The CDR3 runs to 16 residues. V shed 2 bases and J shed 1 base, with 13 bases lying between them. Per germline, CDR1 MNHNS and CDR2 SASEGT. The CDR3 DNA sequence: TGTGCCAGCAGTGAACTGAACTTCGGTGGCACAGATACGCAGTATTTT. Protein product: CASSELNFGGTDTQYF.

CDR3 coding DNA: TGTGCTAGTGGTTTGCCATGGAGAGGGACTGAAGCTTTCTTT. As protein: CASGLPWRGTEAFF. The rearrangement uses TRBV12-5 and TRBJ1-1; D is unresolved. Between the trimmed V and J ends, which lost 2 bases and 5 bases, there was a span of 12 bases. This CDR3 spans 14 amino acids. Per the germline V gene, CDR1 is LGHNT and CDR2 is FRNRAP.

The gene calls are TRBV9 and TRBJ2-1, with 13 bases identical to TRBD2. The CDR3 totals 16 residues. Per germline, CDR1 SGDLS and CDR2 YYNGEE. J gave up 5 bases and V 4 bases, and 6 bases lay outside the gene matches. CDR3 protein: CASSPTSGGWDNEQFF. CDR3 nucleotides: TGTGCCAGCAGCCCGACTAGCGGGGGGTGGGACAATGAGCAGTTCTTC. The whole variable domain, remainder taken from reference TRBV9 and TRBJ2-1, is DSGVTQTPKHLITATGQRVTLRCSPRSGDLSVYWYQQSLDQGLQFLIQYYNGEERAKGNILERFSAQQFPDLHSELNLSSLELGDSALYFCASSPTSGGWDNEQFFGPGTRLTVL.

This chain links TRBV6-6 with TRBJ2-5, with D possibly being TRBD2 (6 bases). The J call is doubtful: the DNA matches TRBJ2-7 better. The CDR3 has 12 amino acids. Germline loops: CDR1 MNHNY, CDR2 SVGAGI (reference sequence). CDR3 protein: CASKGRRGEQYF. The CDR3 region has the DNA TGTGCCAGCAAAGGTCGGCGGGGCGAGCAGTACTTC.

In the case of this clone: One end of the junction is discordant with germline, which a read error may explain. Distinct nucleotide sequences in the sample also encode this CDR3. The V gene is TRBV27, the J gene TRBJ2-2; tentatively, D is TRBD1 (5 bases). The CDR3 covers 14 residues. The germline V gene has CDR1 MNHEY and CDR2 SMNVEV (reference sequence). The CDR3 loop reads CASSFGRRAGELFF. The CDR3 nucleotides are TGTGCCAGTAGTTTCGGGCGCAGGGCCGGGGAGCTGTTTTTT.

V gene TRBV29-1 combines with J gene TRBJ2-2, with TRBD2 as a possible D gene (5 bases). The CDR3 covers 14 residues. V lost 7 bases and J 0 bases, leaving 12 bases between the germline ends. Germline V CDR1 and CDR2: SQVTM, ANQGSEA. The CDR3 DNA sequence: TGCAGCGCTTCCGGACTGACGAACACCGGGGAGCTGTTTTTT. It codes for CSASGLTNTGELFF.

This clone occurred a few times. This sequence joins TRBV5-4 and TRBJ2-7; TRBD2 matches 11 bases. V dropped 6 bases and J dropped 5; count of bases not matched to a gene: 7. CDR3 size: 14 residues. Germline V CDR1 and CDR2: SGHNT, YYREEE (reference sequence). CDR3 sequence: CASTLAGGRNEQYF. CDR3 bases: TGTGCCAGCACCTTAGCGGGGGGGAGAAACGAGCAGTACTTC.

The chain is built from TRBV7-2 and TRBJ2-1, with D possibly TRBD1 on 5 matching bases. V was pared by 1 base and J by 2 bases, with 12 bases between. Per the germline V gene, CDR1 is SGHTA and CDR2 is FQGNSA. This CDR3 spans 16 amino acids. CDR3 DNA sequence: TGTGCCAGCAGCTTAGTAGGTCAGGGCGCCTACAATGAGCAGTTCTTC. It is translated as CASSLVGQGAYNEQFF.

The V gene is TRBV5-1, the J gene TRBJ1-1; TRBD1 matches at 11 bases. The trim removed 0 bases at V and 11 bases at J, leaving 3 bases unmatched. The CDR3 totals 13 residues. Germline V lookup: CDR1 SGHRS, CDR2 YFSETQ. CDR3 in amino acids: CASSLAGQGAAFF. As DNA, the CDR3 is TGCGCCAGCAGCTTGGCTGGACAGGGGGCGGCTTTCTTT.

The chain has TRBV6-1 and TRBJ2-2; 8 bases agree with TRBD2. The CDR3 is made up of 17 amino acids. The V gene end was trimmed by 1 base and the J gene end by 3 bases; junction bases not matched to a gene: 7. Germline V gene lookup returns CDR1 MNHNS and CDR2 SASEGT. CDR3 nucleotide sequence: TGTGCCAGCAGTGAAGGCCTCGGGGGGGCCGACACCGGGGAGCTGTTTTTT. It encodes CASSEGLGGADTGELFF.

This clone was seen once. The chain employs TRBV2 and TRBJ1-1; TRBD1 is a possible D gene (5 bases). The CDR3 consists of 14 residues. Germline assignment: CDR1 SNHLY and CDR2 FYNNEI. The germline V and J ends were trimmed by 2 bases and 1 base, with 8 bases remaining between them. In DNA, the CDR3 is TGTGCCAGCAGTGAAACCAGGGCGAACACTGAAGCTTTCTTT. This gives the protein CASSETRANTEAFF.

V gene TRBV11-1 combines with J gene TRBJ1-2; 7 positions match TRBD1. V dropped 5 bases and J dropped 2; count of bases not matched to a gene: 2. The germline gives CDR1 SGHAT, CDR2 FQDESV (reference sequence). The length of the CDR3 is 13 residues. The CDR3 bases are TGTGCCAGCAGCCCGGACAGGAACTATGGCTACACCTTC. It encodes CASSPDRNYGYTF. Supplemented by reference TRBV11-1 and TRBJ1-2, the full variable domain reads EAEVAQSPRYKITEKSQAVAFWCDPISGHATLYWYRQILGQGPELLVQFQDESVVDDSQLPKDRFSAERLKGVDSTLKIQPAELGDSAMYLCASSPDRNYGYTFGSGTRLTVV.

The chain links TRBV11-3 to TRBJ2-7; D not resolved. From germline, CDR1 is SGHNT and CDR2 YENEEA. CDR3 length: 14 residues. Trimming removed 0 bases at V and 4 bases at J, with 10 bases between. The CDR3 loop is CASSLETGDYEQYF. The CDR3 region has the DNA TGTGCCAGCAGCTTAGAGACCGGAGATTACGAGCAGTACTTC. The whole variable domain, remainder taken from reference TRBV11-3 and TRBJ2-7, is EAGVVQSPRYKIIEKKQPVAFWCNPISGHNTLYWYLQNLGQGPELLIRYENEEAVDDSQLPKDRFSAERLKGVDSTLKIQPAELGDSAVYLCASSLETGDYEQYFGPGTRLTVT.

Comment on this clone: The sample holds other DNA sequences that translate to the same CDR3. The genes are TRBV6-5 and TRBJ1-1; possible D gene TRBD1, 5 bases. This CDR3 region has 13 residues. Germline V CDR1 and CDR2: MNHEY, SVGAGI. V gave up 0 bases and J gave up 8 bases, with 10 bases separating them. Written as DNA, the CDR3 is TGTGCCAGCAGTTACTCGAGTGGGGGGGAAGCTTTCTTT. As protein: CASSYSSGGEAFF.

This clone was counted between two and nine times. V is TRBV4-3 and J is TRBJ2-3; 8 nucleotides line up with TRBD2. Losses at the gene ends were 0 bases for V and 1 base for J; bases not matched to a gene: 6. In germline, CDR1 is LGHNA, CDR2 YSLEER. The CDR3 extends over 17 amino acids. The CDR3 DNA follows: TGCGCCAGCAGCCAAGATGCCCTCGGGGGGGGCACAGATACGCAGTATTTT. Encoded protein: CASSQDALGGGTDTQYF.

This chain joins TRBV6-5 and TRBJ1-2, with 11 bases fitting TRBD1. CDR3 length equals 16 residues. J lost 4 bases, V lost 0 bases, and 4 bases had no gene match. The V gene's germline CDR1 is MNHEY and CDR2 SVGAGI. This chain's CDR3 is CASSYSGQGEFYGYTF. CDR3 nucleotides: TGTGCCAGCAGTTACTCGGGACAGGGGGAATTCTATGGCTACACCTTC.

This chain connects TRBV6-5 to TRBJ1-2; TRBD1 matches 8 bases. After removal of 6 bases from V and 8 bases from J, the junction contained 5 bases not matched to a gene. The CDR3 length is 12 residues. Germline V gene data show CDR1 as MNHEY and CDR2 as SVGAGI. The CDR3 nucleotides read TGTGCCAGCAGAAGGCAGGGGGCCGGCTACACCTTC. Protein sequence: CASRRQGAGYTF.